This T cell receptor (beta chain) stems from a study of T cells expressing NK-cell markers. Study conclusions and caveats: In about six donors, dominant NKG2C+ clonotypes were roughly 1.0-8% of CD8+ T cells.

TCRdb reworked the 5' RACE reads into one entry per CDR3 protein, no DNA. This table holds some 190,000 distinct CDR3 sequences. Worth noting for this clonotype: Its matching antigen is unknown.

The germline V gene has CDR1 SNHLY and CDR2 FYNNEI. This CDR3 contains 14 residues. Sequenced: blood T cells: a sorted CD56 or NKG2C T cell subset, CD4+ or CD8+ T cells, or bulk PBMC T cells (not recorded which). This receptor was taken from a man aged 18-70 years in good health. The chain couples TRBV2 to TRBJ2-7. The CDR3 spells CASSELVSAYEQYF. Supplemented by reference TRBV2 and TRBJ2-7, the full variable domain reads EPEVTQTPSHQVTQMGQEVILRCVPISNHLYFYWYRQILGQKVEFLVSFYNNEISEKSEIFDDQFSVERPDGSNFTLKIRSTKLEDSAMYFCASSELVSAYEQYFGPGTRLTVT.